This TCR beta chain appears in the sequencing data of a study of blood T cell repertoires in COVID-19. Whole-study context: Acute and convalescent COVID-19 samples came from the United States, Italy and Spain. Sources were T cells, B-cell-depleted T cells, or PBMCs; the material itself was cDNA or gDNA.

The CDR3 has 16 residues. Germline V CDR1 and CDR2: SGDLS, YYNGEE. Trimming shortened V by 3 bases and J by 7 bases, and 20 bases separated the two germline ends. The age range of participants was 18 to 89 years, with residence in approximately 25 US areas. Each recovered donor of Cohort 3 presented with two negative PCRs, clearance, or symptom resolution. This table comes from immunoSEQ multiplex PCR, and its TCRdb copy is limited to in-frame clones, with some not included. The data hold 490,000 or so clones, with around 89% observed a single time. Material: PBMCs or T cells enriched from blood (not recorded which). V and J are TRBV9 and TRBJ2-1; D may be TRBD2 (7 bases). The TCR comes from a middle-aged woman who had recovered from COVID-19. CDR3 nucleotide sequence: TGTGCCAGCAGCGGGGGAGGGGTGCCAGGGGAAAATGAGCAGTTCTTC. Translating it yields CASSGGGVPGENEQFF.